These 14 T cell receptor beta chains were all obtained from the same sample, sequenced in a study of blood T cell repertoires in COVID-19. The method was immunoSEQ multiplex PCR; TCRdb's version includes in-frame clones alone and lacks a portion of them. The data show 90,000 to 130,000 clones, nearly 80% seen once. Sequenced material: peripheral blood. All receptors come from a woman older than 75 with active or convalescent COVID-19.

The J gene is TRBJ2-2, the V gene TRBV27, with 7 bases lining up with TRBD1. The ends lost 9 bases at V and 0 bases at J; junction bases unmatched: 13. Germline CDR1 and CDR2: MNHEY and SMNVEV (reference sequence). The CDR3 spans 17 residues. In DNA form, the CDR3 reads TGTGCCAGAGCCCCTTCCGGGACAGTTGCGAACACCGGGGAGCTGTTTTTT. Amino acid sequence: CARAPSGTVANTGELFF.

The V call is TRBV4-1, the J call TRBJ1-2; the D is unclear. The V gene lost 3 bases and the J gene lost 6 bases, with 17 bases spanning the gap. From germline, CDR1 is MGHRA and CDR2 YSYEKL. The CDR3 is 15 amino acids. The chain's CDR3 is CASSQAFGERNGYTF. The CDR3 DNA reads TGCGCCAGCAGCCAGGCATTCGGGGAAAGGAATGGCTACACCTTC.

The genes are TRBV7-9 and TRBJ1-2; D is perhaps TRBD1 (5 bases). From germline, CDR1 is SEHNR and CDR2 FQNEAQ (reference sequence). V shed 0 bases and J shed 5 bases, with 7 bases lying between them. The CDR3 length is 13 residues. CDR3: CASSLAGLYGYTF. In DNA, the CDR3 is TGTGCCAGCAGCTTAGCGGGACTTTATGGCTACACCTTC.

DNA of the CDR3: TGTGCCAGCAGTCCGTGGCGGGGGCTAAACCAAGAGACCCAGTACTTC. Its protein product is CASSPWRGLNQETQYF. The J gene is TRBJ2-5, the V gene TRBV27, with D maybe TRBD2 (7 bases). This CDR3 spans 16 amino acids. V lost 5 bases and J lost 0, with 16 bases in between. Per the germline V gene, CDR1 is MNHEY and CDR2 is SMNVEV (reference sequence).

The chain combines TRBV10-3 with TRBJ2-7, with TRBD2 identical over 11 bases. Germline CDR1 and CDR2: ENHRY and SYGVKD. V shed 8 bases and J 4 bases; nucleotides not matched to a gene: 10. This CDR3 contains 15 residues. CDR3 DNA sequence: TGTGCCATCGGGACTAGCGGCTTCCTAGGGTACGAGCAGTACTTC. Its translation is CAIGTSGFLGYEQYF.

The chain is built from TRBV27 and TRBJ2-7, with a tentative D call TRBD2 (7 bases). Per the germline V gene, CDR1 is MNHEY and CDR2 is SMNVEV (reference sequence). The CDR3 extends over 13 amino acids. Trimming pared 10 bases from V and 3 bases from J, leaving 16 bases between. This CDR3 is CATRGGVGYEQYF. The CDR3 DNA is TGTGCCACAAGGGGGGGGGTTGGCTACGAGCAGTACTTC.

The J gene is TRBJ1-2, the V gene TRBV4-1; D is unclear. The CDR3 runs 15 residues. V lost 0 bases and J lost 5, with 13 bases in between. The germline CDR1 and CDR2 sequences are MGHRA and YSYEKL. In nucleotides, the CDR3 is TGCGCCAGCAGCCAAGATCTTCCAGGCTCATATGGCTACACCTTC. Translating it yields CASSQDLPGSYGYTF.

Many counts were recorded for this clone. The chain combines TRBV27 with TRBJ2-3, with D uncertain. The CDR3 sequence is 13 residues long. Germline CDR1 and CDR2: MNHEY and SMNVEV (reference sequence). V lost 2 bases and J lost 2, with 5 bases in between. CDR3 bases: TGTGCCAGCAGTTTAATCTCCACAGATACGCAGTATTTT. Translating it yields CASSLISTDTQYF.

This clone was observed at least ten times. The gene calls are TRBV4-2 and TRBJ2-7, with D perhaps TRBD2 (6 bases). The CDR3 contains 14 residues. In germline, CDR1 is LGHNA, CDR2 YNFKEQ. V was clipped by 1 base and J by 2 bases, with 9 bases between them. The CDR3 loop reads CASSQARLAYEQYF. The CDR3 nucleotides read TGTGCCAGCAGCCAAGCGCGACTAGCCTACGAGCAGTACTTC.

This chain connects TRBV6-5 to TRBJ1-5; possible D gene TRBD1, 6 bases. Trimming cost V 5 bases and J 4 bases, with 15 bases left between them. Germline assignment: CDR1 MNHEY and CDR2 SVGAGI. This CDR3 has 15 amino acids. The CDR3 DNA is TGTGCCAGCAGTATCACGCCGGGGACAAATCAGCCCCAGCATTTT. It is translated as CASSITPGTNQPQHF.

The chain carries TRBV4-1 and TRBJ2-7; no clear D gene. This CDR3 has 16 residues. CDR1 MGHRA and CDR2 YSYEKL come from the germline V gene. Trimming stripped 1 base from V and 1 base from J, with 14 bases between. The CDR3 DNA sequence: TGCGCCAGCAGCCAAGGTTCCCCTACTTCTTCCTACGAGCAGTACTTC. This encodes CASSQGSPTSSYEQYF.

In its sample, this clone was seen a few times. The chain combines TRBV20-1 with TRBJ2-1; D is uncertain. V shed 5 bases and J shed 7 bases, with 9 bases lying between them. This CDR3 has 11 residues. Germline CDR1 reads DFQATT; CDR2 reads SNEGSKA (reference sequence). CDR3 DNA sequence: TGCAGTGCTGCCCCTATGAATGAGCAGTTCTTC. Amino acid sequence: CSAAPMNEQFF.

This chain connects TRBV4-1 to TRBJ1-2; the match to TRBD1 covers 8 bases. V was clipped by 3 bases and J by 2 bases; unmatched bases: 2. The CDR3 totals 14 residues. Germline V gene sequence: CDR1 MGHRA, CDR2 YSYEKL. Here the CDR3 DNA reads TGCGCCAGCAGCCATCGACAGGGGAACTATGGCTACACCTTC. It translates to CASSHRQGNYGYTF.

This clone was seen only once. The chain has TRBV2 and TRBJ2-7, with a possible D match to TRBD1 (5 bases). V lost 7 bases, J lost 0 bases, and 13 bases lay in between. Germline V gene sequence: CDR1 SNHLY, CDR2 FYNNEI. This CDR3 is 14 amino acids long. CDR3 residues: CASNGVRVSYEQYF. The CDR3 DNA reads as TGTGCCAGCAATGGGGTCAGGGTCTCCTACGAGCAGTACTTC.